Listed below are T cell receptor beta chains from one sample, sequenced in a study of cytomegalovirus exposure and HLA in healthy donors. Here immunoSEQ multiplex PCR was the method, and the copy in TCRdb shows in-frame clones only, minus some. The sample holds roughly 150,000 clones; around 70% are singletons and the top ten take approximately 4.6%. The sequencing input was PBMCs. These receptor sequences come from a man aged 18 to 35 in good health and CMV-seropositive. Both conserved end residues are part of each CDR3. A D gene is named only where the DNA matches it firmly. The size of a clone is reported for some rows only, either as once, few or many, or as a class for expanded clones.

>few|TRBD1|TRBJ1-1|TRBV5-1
TGCGCCAGCAGACCAAACACAGGGGGCGGCACTGAAGCTTTCTTT
CASRPNTGGGTEAFF
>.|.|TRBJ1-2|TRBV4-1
TGCGCCAGCAGCCAGAACAGGGTGGATGGCTACACCTTC
CASSQNRVDGYTF
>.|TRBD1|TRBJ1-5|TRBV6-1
TGTGCCAGCAGTGGGGGGACAGGCCTTAATCAGCCCCAGCATTTT
CASSGGTGLNQPQHF
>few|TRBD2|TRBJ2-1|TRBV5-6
TGTGCCAGCAGCTTTACTAGCGACAATGAGCAGTTCTTC
CASSFTSDNEQFF
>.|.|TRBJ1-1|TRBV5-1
TGCGCCAGCAGCTTGGGACAGATGAACACTGAAGCTTTCTTT
CASSLGQMNTEAFF
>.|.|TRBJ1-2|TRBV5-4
TGTGCCAGCAGTTTTGACTCCGCTGGGAACTATGGCTACACCTTC
CASSFDSAGNYGYTF
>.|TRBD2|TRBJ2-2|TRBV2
TGTGCCAAGGGACTAGCGGGGTACACCGGGGAGCTGTTTTTT
CAKGLAGYTGELFF
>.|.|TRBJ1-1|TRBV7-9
TGTGCCAGCAGGGCCTACAGAGAATTCATGAACACTGAAGCTTTCTTT
CASRAYREFMNTEAFF
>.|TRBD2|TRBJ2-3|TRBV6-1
TGTGCCAGCAGTCTCACTAGCGGGGGGGCAGATACGCAGTATTTT
CASSLTSGGADTQYF
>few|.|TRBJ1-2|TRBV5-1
TGCGCCAGCAGCTTGGACTCTGGCTCAATTCCGGCTCCTGGGCATGGCTACACCTTC
CASSLDSGSIPAPGHGYTF
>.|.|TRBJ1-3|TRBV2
TGTGCCAGCAGTTTCGGGGGGGAAGGAAACACCATATATTTT
CASSFGGEGNTIYF